A single sample gave rise to the 27 T cell receptor beta chains below, sequenced in a study of CD8 T cells in ankylosing spondylitis. These TCRs are of unknown antigen specificity. Study-level findings and limits: In ankylosing spondylitis blood, a motif of roughly 8 highly homologous TCR beta variants appeared characteristic.

MiXCR, applied by TCRdb to the 5' RACE reads, yields one record per CDR3 protein. The repertoire includes approximately 540,000 distinct CDR3 sequences, over 9.5% of them detected once, and over 6.5% sits in the top ten. The sample taken for sequencing was blood, either unsorted or a sorted T cell fraction (not recorded which). These receptors came from a male donor with ankylosing spondylitis.

This clonotype was observed many times. This rearrangement joins TRBV18 to TRBJ2-3; D is undetermined. This CDR3 region has 12 residues. The V gene's germline CDR1 is KGHSH and CDR2 LQKENI. Trimming took 6 bases from V and 5 from J, leaving 9 bases between them. CDR3 nucleotides: TGTGCCAGCTCGAGTACGGGAGATACGCAGTATTTT. Amino acids: CASSSTGDTQYF. Full variable domain (remainder filled in from reference TRBV18 and TRBJ2-3): NAGVMQNPRHLVRRRGQEARLRCSPMKGHSHVYWYRQLPEEGLKFMVYLQKENIIDESGMPKERFSAEFPKEGPSILRIQQVVRGDSAAYFCASSSTGDTQYFGPGTRLTVL.

This chain links TRBV24-1 with TRBJ1-1; D uncertain. This CDR3 is built from 13 residues. Germline-derived CDR1 and CDR2 are KGHDR and SFDVKD. The V end lost 4 bases, the J end lost 4 bases, and 9 bases lay between the germline ends. The CDR3 DNA is TGTGCCACCAGTGACAGCTCCACCACTGAAGCTTTCTTT. Amino acid sequence: CATSDSSTTEAFF.

The genes are TRBV5-1 and TRBJ2-7; no clear D. The V end lost 4 bases, the J end lost 0 bases, and 11 bases lay between the germline ends. Germline assignment: CDR1 SGHRS and CDR2 YFSETQ. The CDR3 runs 14 residues. CDR3 in DNA: TGCGCCAGCAGCGCTCCGGATAGCTCCTACGAGCAGTACTTC. Its protein product is CASSAPDSSYEQYF.

This clonotype was counted between two and nine times. The chain links TRBV19 to TRBJ2-2; the match to TRBD2 covers 7 bases. This CDR3 spans 14 amino acids. J was trimmed by 7 bases and V by 3 bases; bases with no gene match: 5. Germline V gene data show CDR1 as LNHDA and CDR2 as SQIVND (reference sequence). CDR3 coding DNA: TGTGCCAGTAGTATTTACGGGAGGAGCGGGGAGCTGTTTTTT. This gives the protein CASSIYGRSGELFF.

J is TRBJ1-1 and V is TRBV20-1; D is ambiguous. CDR1 DFQATT and CDR2 SNEGSKA come from the germline V gene (reference sequence). V lost 1 base and J lost 4, with 13 bases in between. CDR3 size: 14 residues. CDR3 nucleotides: TGCAGTGCTAGAGTCCTGGGAGGGAGCACTGAAGCTTTCTTT. Translated: CSARVLGGSTEAFF.

The chain joins TRBV7-2 to TRBJ2-1; 10 bases line up with TRBD2. The CDR3 covers 15 residues. Germline V gene sequence: CDR1 SGHTA, CDR2 FQGNSA. J gave up 8 bases and V 1 base, and 5 bases lay outside the gene matches. The CDR3 sequence is CASSLDSGRADEQFF. The CDR3 region has the DNA TGTGCCAGCAGCTTAGACAGCGGGAGGGCCGATGAGCAGTTCTTC.

The CDR3 loop reads CASSLSGLTNTGELFF. The CDR3, as DNA: TGTGCCAGCAGTCTATCGGGACTGACGAACACCGGGGAGCTGTTTTTT. The rearrangement uses TRBV11-2 and TRBJ2-2; D may be TRBD2 (6 bases). The CDR3 has 16 amino acids. V was trimmed by 6 bases and J by 0 bases, leaving 14 bases between them. CDR1 and CDR2 (germline): SGHAT, FQNNGV. The full variable domain, in which reference TRBV11-2 and TRBJ2-2 provide the parts outside the CDR3, is EAGVAQSPRYKIIEKRQSVAFWCNPISGHATLYWYQQILGQGPKLLIQFQNNGVVDDSQLPKDRFSAERLKGVDSTLKIQPAKLEDSAVYLCASSLSGLTNTGELFFGEGSRLTVL.

This clonotype came up a few times. The V gene is TRBV25-1, the J gene TRBJ1-1; 7 bases align to TRBD1. Germline lookup yields CDR1 MGHDK and CDR2 SYGVNS. The CDR3 is made up of 12 amino acids. Trimming at V came to 8 bases and at J to 5 bases, leaving 5 bases not matched to a gene. Written as DNA, the CDR3 is TGTGCCAGCCGCAGACAGGGAACTGAAGCTTTCTTT. This codes for CASRRQGTEAFF.

In this sample, this clonotype turned up many times. The chain uses TRBV7-2 and TRBJ1-5; a possible D gene is TRBD1 (6 bases). V was pared by 6 bases and J by 4 bases, with 22 bases between. Germline V gives CDR1 SGHTA, CDR2 FQGNSA. This CDR3 region has 17 residues. This CDR3 is CASRPRGAGAINQPQHF. CDR3 bases: TGTGCCAGCAGACCCCGGGGGGCAGGGGCGATAAATCAGCCCCAGCATTTT. The entire variable domain, with the rest obtained from reference TRBV7-2 and TRBJ1-5, is as follows: GAGVSQSPSNKVTEKGKDVELRCDPISGHTALYWYRQSLGQGLEFLIYFQGNSAPDKSGLPSDRFSAERTGGSVSTLTIQRTQQEDSAVYLCASRPRGAGAINQPQHFGDGTRLSIL.

This clonotype has only a few counts. V gene TRBV20-1 combines with J gene TRBJ2-7; 7 nucleotides align to TRBD2. With 3 bases clipped from V and 3 bases from J, the junction kept 5 bases outside the gene matches. Germline V gene sequence: CDR1 DFQATT, CDR2 SNEGSKA (reference sequence). CDR3 size: 13 residues. The DNA of the CDR3 is TGCAGTGCTAGGGAAGCGGGGCTCTACGAGCAGTACTTC. Translating it yields CSAREAGLYEQYF.

The chain recombines TRBV5-1 with TRBJ2-6; D unclear. The length of the CDR3 is 17 residues. From germline, CDR1 is SGHRS and CDR2 YFSETQ. V lost 3 bases and J lost 0, with 13 bases in between. The CDR3 reads CASSYGGISSGANVLTF. In DNA form, the CDR3 reads TGCGCCAGCAGCTATGGTGGGATCAGCTCTGGGGCCAACGTCCTGACTTTC.

This clonotype has just a few counts. The chain joins TRBV24-1 to TRBJ1-1, with D possibly matching TRBD1 (6 bases). Germline V lookup: CDR1 KGHDR, CDR2 SFDVKD. V was pared by 4 bases and J by 1 base, with 12 bases between. The CDR3 length is 15 residues. The CDR3 is CATSDGTYTNTEAFF. In DNA, the CDR3 is TGTGCCACCAGTGACGGGACATATACGAACACTGAAGCTTTCTTT.

This clonotype showed up many times. This chain links TRBV11-3 with TRBJ2-3; D is ambiguous. The CDR3 totals 13 residues. The V and J ends lost 2 bases and 5 bases respectively, with 8 bases between them. Germline CDR1 and CDR2: SGHNT and YENEEA. CDR3 loop: CASSLNPGDTQYF. For the CDR3, the DNA is TGTGCCAGCAGCTTAAACCCCGGAGATACGCAGTATTTT. Supplemented by reference TRBV11-3 and TRBJ2-3, the full variable domain reads EAGVVQSPRYKIIEKKQPVAFWCNPISGHNTLYWYLQNLGQGPELLIRYENEEAVDDSQLPKDRFSAERLKGVDSTLKIQPAELGDSAVYLCASSLNPGDTQYFGPGTRLTVL.

In its sample, this clonotype was seen a few times. CDR3 in DNA: TGCGCCAGCAGACAGGGGATCCAAGAGACCCAGTACTTC. Amino acid sequence: CASRQGIQETQYF. This sequence joins TRBV5-1 and TRBJ2-5, with 7 bases that match TRBD1. The CDR3 has 13 amino acids. CDR1 is SGHRS and CDR2 is YFSETQ in the germline V gene. V shed 5 bases, J shed 1 base, and the junction held 2 bases outside the gene matches.

This sequence joins TRBV14 and TRBJ2-7; 7 bases line up with TRBD1. Germline V gives CDR1 SGHDN, CDR2 FVKESK. This CDR3 comprises 15 residues. V dropped 1 base and J dropped 7; count of bases not matched to a gene: 10. The CDR3 nucleotides are TGTGCCAGCAGCCAAGGGACAGGCCTTCGGGAAGAGCAGTACGTC. This sequence encodes CASSQGTGLREEQYV.

The table lists this clonotype with a few counts. This chain connects TRBV27 to TRBJ2-3; possibly TRBD1 or TRBD2 for D (5 bases each). In germline, CDR1 is MNHEY, CDR2 SMNVEV (reference sequence). The CDR3 is 13 residues long. V was trimmed by 6 bases and J by 6 bases, leaving 13 bases between them. The CDR3 loop reads CASRSTGTDTQYF. The DNA of the CDR3 is TGTGCCAGCAGATCGACTGGGACGGATACGCAGTATTTT.

In its sample, this clonotype was seen a few times. The chain carries TRBV18 and TRBJ2-2; D is perhaps TRBD1 (6 bases). The germline CDR1 and CDR2 sequences are KGHSH and LQKENI. The CDR3 has 16 residues. V dropped 4 bases and J dropped 1 base, with 13 bases sitting between them. The CDR3 region has the DNA TGTGCCAGCTCACGGGACACGACTCGGAACACCGGGGAGCTGTTTTTT. It codes for CASSRDTTRNTGELFF.

In this sample, this clonotype turned up many times. This sequence joins TRBV10-3 and TRBJ2-7; 11 bases are shared with TRBD2. Trimming at V came to 6 bases and at J to 4 bases, leaving 8 bases not matched to a gene. Germline loops: CDR1 ENHRY, CDR2 SYGVKD. CDR3 length: 15 amino acids. CDR3 nucleotides: TGTGCCATCAGCGTCACTAGCGGGAGCCCATACGAGCAGTACTTC. Amino acids: CAISVTSGSPYEQYF.

The chain couples TRBV5-1 to TRBJ2-3; TRBD2 matches 9 bases. The CDR3 extends over 17 amino acids. CDR1 is SGHRS, CDR2 YFSETQ, per germline. Losses at the gene ends were 1 base for V and 3 bases for J; bases not matched to a gene: 9. This CDR3 is CASSLFFGSGRTDTQYF. CDR3 coding DNA: TGCGCCAGCAGCTTGTTCTTTGGTAGCGGGAGAACAGATACGCAGTATTTT.

This clonotype was detected ten times or more. The chain links TRBV6-2 or TRBV6-3 to TRBJ2-7, with 7 nucleotides matching TRBD1. The CDR3 spans 13 residues. The germline CDR1 and CDR2 sequences are MNHEY and SVGEGT. J was trimmed by 3 bases and V by 6 bases; bases with no gene match: 5. The CDR3 nucleotides are TGTGCCAGCAGCCTACAGGGGAGCTACGAGCAGTACGTC. Translation: CASSLQGSYEQYV.

The chain carries TRBV11-2 and TRBJ2-7; 12 nucleotides agree with TRBD2. CDR3 length equals 17 residues. Trimming took 1 base from V and 5 from J; bases not matched to a gene: 9. Germline assignment: CDR1 SGHAT and CDR2 FQNNGV. CDR3 loop: CASSLGLAGGTFDEQYF. In DNA form, the CDR3 reads TGTGCCAGCAGCTTAGGTCTAGCGGGAGGGACCTTTGACGAGCAGTACTTC.

This clonotype was detected many times. This chain connects TRBV12-3 or TRBV12-4 to TRBJ2-2, with a possible D match to TRBD1 (6 bases). Trimming stripped 7 bases from V and 6 bases from J, with 15 bases between. The CDR3 is 14 residues long. CDR3 in DNA: TGTGCCAGCATCAAGGGGGTACGGGCCGGGGAGCTGTTTTTT. Its protein is CASIKGVRAGELFF.

This clonotype was observed a handful of times. V is TRBV20-1 and J is TRBJ2-5; possible D gene TRBD1, 5 bases. Germline-derived CDR1 and CDR2 are DFQATT and SNEGSKA (reference sequence). Trimming removed 0 bases at V and 7 bases at J, with 12 bases between. This CDR3 region has 13 residues. The CDR3 region is CSARDQGFGTQYF. The CDR3 DNA is TGCAGTGCTAGAGATCAGGGCTTTGGGACCCAGTACTTC.

The gene calls are TRBV7-9 and TRBJ2-1; 10 bases are shared with TRBD2. CDR1 SEHNR and CDR2 FQNEAQ come from the germline V gene (reference sequence). J gave up 0 bases and V 3 bases, and 2 bases lay outside the gene matches. The CDR3 has 16 amino acids. The CDR3 loop is CASSFRTSGSYNEQFF. The CDR3 DNA reads as TGTGCCAGCAGCTTCCGGACTAGCGGCTCCTACAATGAGCAGTTCTTC.

This sequence joins TRBV6-1 and TRBJ2-5, with 9 bases lining up with TRBD2. The CDR3 runs 15 residues. The V segment lost 6 bases and the J segment 3 bases; nucleotides outside the gene matches: 8. The germline gives CDR1 MNHNS, CDR2 SASEGT. The CDR3 spells CASSLWTSAKETQYF. In nucleotides, the CDR3 is TGTGCCAGCAGCCTCTGGACTAGCGCTAAAGAGACCCAGTACTTC.

This rearrangement joins TRBV20-1 to TRBJ1-1; D ambiguous. Trimming removed 0 bases at V and 1 base at J, with 9 bases between. Germline assignment: CDR1 DFQATT and CDR2 SNEGSKA (reference sequence). This CDR3 contains 14 residues. This CDR3 is CSARDLAGNTEAFF. The CDR3 nucleotides read TGCAGTGCTAGAGATCTGGCGGGGAACACTGAAGCTTTCTTT.

The chain employs TRBV19 and TRBJ1-5; 8 nucleotides match TRBD1. V was pared by 3 bases and J by 4 bases, with 5 bases of the junction left unmatched. There are 15 residues in the CDR3. The germline CDR1 and CDR2 sequences are LNHDA and SQIVND (reference sequence). The CDR3 DNA is TGTGCCAGTAGTATCGGGACAGGTCCAAATCAGCCCCAGCATTTT. This gives the protein CASSIGTGPNQPQHF.